These 9 T cell receptor beta chains came from one sample sequenced in a study of CXCR3-negative and CXCR3-positive naive CD8 T cells. Their recognized antigens are unknown. The authors made the TRB cDNA libraries by 5' RACE using UMI labels. TCRdb reworked the 5' RACE reads into one entry per CDR3 protein, no DNA. This listing includes 150,000 or so distinct CDR3 sequences. Regarding the study as a whole: A higher hydrophobicity marked the TRB CDR3s of CXCR3-positive naive cells versus CXCR3-negative naive cells.

Source material: naive CXCR3+ CD8+ T cells from blood. Subset noted: CD45RO-CCR7+CD27+CD95- naive CD8+ T cells expressing CXCR3 (TNR3+). The receptors were gathered from a human donor in good health. Some clones in this sample may be carry-over from other donors' samples.

The chain is built from TRBV29-1 and TRBJ2-1; TCRdb selects TRBD2, and the lack of DNA leaves this call unchecked. This CDR3 is built from 13 residues. Per the germline V gene, CDR1 is SQVTM and CDR2 is ANQGSEA. CDR3 protein: CSLGTSGYNERFF.

The chain recombines TRBV29-1 with TRBJ2-5. The CDR3 is 13 residues long. The germline CDR1 and CDR2 sequences are SQVTM and ANQGSEA. This chain's CDR3 is CSVRQSSQETQYF. Combining the CDR3 with reference TRBV29-1 and TRBJ2-5 gives the whole variable domain SAVISQKPSRDICQRGTSLTIQCQVDSQVTMMFWYRQQPGQSLTLIATANQGSEATYESGFVIDKFPISRPNLTFSTLTVSNMSPEDSSIYLCSVRQSSQETQYFGPGTRLLVL.

The CDR3: CGSSQEYGVLGSSSYNSPLHF. The rearrangement links TRBV3-1 to TRBJ1-6. This CDR3 is built from 21 residues. From germline, CDR1 is LGHDT and CDR2 YNNKEL (reference sequence).

The rearrangement joins TRBV7-2 to TRBJ1-1; the TCRdb call, TRBD1, lacks DNA for checking. CDR1 is SGHTA, CDR2 FQGNSA, per germline. The CDR3 extends over 15 amino acids. The CDR3 loop is CASSFTTGVDTEAFF.

This sequence joins TRBV29-1 and TRBJ1-1. This CDR3 contains 12 residues. CDR1 and CDR2 from the germline V gene are SQVTM and ANQGSEA. Here the CDR3 reads CSVEYYNTEAFF.

The CDR3 is CASALPDSYEQYF. The J gene is TRBJ2-7, the V gene TRBV5-6; TCRdb indicates TRBD1, and absent DNA this call remains unverified. Germline V gene lookup returns CDR1 SGHDT and CDR2 YYEEEE. This CDR3 comprises 13 residues.

The chain joins TRBV5-1 to TRBJ2-5. Germline CDR1 is SGHRS and CDR2 is YFSETQ. This CDR3 region has 15 residues. CDR3 sequence reads: CASSLDSRPEETQYF.

This CDR3 reads CASITGTGGNEQFF. The chain employs TRBV2 and TRBJ2-1; TCRdb indicates TRBD1, and absent DNA this call remains unverified. This CDR3 spans 14 amino acids. Germline V gene lookup returns CDR1 SNHLY and CDR2 FYNNEI.

This chain uses TRBV29-1 with TRBJ2-7; the TCRdb call, TRBD2, lacks DNA for checking. CDR3 size: 15 residues. The V gene's germline CDR1 is SQVTM and CDR2 ANQGSEA. CDR3 sequence reads: CSVRGLAEGPYEQYF.